The clone carrying this T cell receptor (beta chain) has just a few counts. Tregs were sorted as CD4+CD25+CD127-/low cells. Each CDR3 protein is one row after TCRdb ran MiXCR on the 5' RACE reads. The sample yields 35,000 to 45,000 distinct CDR3 sequences, about a fifth seen once. Losses at the gene ends were 5 bases for V and 7 bases for J; bases not matched to a gene: 3. The CDR3 has 13 amino acids. The germline V gene encodes CDR1 MNHEY and CDR2 SMNVEV (reference sequence). The TCR comes from a female donor with breast cancer. The V gene is TRBV27, the J gene TRBJ2-7; 12 nucleotides match TRBD2. Sequenced: Tregs sorted from a lymph node. The CDR3 loop is CASSIGLAGEQYF. In DNA form, the CDR3 reads TGTGCCAGCAGTATCGGACTAGCGGGGGAGCAGTACTTC.